Reported below is one TCR beta chain. The antigen is undetermined. This sample is part of a study of T cell responses to AZD1222 COVID-19 vaccine. Germline-derived CDR1 and CDR2 are MDHEN and SYDVKM. The ends were cut back, 8 bases at V and 10 bases at J, with 25 bases in the middle. The CDR3 is 15 residues long. Whole-study findings and limits: Spike-spanning, vaccine-associated CD4 TCRs were dominant at 160-218 and 743-854. Baseline seropositivity occurred in only a handful of AZD1222 recipients. Close to half of all spike-specific TCRs reportedly target regions of the variants that are unmutated. Clonal diversity was possibly underestimated, and the donors were mostly white British, with more females.

Assay: immunoSEQ multiplex PCR; the TCRdb copy retains only in-frame clones and omits some. The sample yields over 120,000 clones, more than 85% seen once. The clonotype comes from an adult who had recovered from COVID-19. The chain joins TRBV28 to TRBJ2-3; D possibly corresponds to TRBD1 (5 bases). The material sequenced was peripheral blood, taken after recovery from COVID-19. The CDR3 is CASAPGQVGKEPQYF. In DNA, the CDR3 is TGTGCCAGCGCCCCAGGGCAGGTAGGGAAGGAGCCGCAGTATTTT.